These 5 T cell receptor beta chains share one sample of origin, sequenced in a study of blood T cell repertoires in COVID-19 (TCRdb year 2020). Receptor amplification or capture employed the immunoSEQ multiplex PCR assay. Not all clones reach the TCRdb copy of this immuneACCESS table, which keeps in-frame sequences only. Checked studies attribute under half of the gap to unresolved V genes and leave the rest unexplained. The sample table contains around 300,000 clones; only one count was recorded for 88% of them. The ten largest clones capture about 3% of the sample. What was sequenced was PBMCs or T cells enriched from blood (not recorded which). The receptors shown here come from a woman in her 50s who had recovered from COVID-19.

This chain connects TRBV13 to TRBJ2-1, with 8 bases that match TRBD2. The CDR3 spans 16 residues. Trimming removed 4 bases from V and 7 bases from J; junction bases left unmatched: 12. The germline V gene has CDR1 PRHDT and CDR2 FYEKMQ (reference sequence). This CDR3 reads CASSSSGTRLSNEQFF. The CDR3 nucleotides read TGTGCCAGCAGCTCTTCCGGGACTAGATTAAGTAATGAGCAGTTCTTC.

DNA of the CDR3: TGTGCCAGCAGTTACTCTCAGGGGGCTAACAATGAGCAGTTCTTC. This codes for CASSYSQGANNEQFF. The chain carries TRBV6-5 and TRBJ2-1; 8 bases match TRBD1. Germline values: CDR1 MNHEY, CDR2 SVGAGI. V gave up 0 bases and J gave up 5 bases; unmatched junction bases: 3. This CDR3 comprises 15 residues.

The chain employs TRBV2 and TRBJ1-6; D unclear. Germline V CDR1 and CDR2: SNHLY, FYNNEI. The length of the CDR3 is 14 residues. Trimming stripped 4 bases from V and 7 bases from J, with 11 bases between. The CDR3 loop reads CASSVNHANSPLHF. The CDR3 DNA follows: TGTGCCAGCAGTGTAAACCATGCGAATTCACCCCTCCACTTT.

The CDR3 spells CAISVTGEGYTF. The DNA for the CDR3 is TGTGCCATCAGTGTGACAGGGGAAGGGTACACCTTC. The genes are TRBV10-3 and TRBJ1-2; 8 nucleotides align to TRBD1. The CDR3 is 12 residues long. Germline assignment: CDR1 ENHRY and CDR2 SYGVKD. V was pared by 4 bases and J by 11 bases, with 6 bases of the junction left unmatched.

This chain connects TRBV7-8 to TRBJ2-1, with 9 bases that match TRBD2. Per the germline V gene, CDR1 is SGHVS and CDR2 is FQNEAQ. The CDR3 contains 16 residues. Germline trimming cut 6 bases from V and 3 bases from J; bases unmatched to any gene: 9. CDR3 protein: CASRKLAGEIYNEQFF. The CDR3, as DNA: TGTGCCAGCAGGAAATTAGCGGGAGAGATCTACAATGAGCAGTTCTTC. Combining the CDR3 with reference TRBV7-8 and TRBJ2-1 gives the whole variable domain GAGVSQSPRYKVAKRGQDVALRCDPISGHVSLFWYQQALGQGPEFLTYFQNEAQLDKSGLPSDRFFAERPEGSVSTLKIQRTQQEDSAVYLCASRKLAGEIYNEQFFGPGTRLTVL.